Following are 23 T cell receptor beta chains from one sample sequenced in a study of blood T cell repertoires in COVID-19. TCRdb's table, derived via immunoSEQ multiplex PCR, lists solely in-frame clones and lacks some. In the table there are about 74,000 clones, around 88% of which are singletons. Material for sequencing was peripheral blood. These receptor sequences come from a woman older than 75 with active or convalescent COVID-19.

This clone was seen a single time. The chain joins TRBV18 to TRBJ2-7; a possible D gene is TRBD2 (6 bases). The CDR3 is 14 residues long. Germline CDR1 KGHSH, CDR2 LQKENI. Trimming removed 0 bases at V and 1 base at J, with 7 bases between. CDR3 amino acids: CASSPPSGSYEQYF. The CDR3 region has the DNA TGTGCCAGCTCACCACCTAGCGGATCCTACGAGCAGTACTTC.

The CDR3 protein is CATNRGVPYNEQFF. CDR3 coding DNA: TGTGCCACTAACCGCGGGGTCCCCTACAATGAGCAGTTCTTC. The chain recombines TRBV7-9 with TRBJ2-1; maybe TRBD2 (6 bases). Germline CDR1 reads SEHNR; CDR2 reads FQNEAQ (reference sequence). V was shortened by 10 bases and J by 2 bases, with 15 bases between the two germline ends. The length of the CDR3 is 14 residues. The whole variable domain, filled in from reference TRBV7-9 and TRBJ2-1, reads DTGVSQNPRHKITKRGQNVTFRCDPISEHNRLYWYRQTLGQGPEFLTYFQNEAQLEKSRLLSDRFSAERPKGSFSTLEIQRTEQGDSAMYLCATNRGVPYNEQFFGPGTRLTVL.

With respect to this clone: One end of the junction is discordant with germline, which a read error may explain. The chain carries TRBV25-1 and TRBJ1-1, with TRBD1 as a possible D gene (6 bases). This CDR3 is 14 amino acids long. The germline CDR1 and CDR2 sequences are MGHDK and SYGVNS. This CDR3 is CASSESGGLTEAFF. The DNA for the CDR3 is TGTGCCAGCAGCGAATCGGGGGGCTTAACTGAAGCTTTCTTT.

In DNA form, the CDR3 reads TGTGCCAGCAGCTTATTAGCTCCGCAGTTCTTC. Its protein is CASSLLAPQFF. J is TRBJ2-1 and V is TRBV7-9; D is undetermined. The CDR3 extends over 11 amino acids. Trimming removed 2 bases from V and 12 bases from J, with 8 bases in between. The germline V gene has CDR1 SEHNR and CDR2 FQNEAQ (reference sequence).

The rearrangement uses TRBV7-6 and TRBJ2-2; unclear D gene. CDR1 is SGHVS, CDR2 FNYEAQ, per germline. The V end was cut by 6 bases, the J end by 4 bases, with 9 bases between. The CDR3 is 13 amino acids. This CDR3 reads CASRVTGTGELFF. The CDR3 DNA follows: TGTGCCAGCAGGGTTACTGGCACCGGGGAGCTGTTTTTT.

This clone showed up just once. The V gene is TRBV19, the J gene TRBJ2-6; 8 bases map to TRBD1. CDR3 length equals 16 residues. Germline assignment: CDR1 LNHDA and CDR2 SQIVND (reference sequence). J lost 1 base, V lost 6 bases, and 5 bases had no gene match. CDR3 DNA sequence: TGTGCCAGTAGGGACAGGGTGATGTCTGGGGCCAACGTCCTGACTTTC. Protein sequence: CASRDRVMSGANVLTF.

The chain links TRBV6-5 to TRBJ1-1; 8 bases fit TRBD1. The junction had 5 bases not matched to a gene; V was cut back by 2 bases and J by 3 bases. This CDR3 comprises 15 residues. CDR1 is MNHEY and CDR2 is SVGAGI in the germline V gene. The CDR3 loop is CASSYEGQGYTEAFF. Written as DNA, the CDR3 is TGTGCCAGCAGTTACGAAGGACAGGGATACACTGAAGCTTTCTTT.

The CDR3: CASSPRPTGDNSPLHF. In nucleotides, the CDR3 is TGTGCCAGCAGTCCAAGACCGACAGGAGATAATTCACCCCTCCACTTT. The rearrangement links TRBV27 to TRBJ1-6; the D gene is possibly TRBD1 (6 bases). Germline CDR1 MNHEY, CDR2 SMNVEV (reference sequence). CDR3 size: 16 residues. Trimming shortened V by 5 bases and J by 5 bases, and 16 bases separated the two germline ends.

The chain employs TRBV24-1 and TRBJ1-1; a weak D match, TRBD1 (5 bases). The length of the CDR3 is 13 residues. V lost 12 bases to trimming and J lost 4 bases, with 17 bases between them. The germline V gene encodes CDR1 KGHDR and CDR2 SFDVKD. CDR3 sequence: CAFRGGVRTEAFF. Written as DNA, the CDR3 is TGTGCCTTTCGGGGGGGAGTTCGCACTGAAGCTTTCTTT.

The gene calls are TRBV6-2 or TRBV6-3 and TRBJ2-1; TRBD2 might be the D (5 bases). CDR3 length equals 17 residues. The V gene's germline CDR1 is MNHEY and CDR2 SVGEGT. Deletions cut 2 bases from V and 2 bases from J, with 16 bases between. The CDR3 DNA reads TGTGCCAGCAGTTACCCGATGGGCCGGGGAGCCTACAATGAGCAGTTCTTC. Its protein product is CASSYPMGRGAYNEQFF.

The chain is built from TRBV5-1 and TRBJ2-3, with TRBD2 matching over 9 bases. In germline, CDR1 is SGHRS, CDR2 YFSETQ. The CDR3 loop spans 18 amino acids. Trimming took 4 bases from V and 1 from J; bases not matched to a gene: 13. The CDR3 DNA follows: TGCGCCAGCAGCCCCCCGGGGCTATCTAGCGGGGGCACAGATACGCAGTATTTT. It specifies CASSPPGLSSGGTDTQYF.

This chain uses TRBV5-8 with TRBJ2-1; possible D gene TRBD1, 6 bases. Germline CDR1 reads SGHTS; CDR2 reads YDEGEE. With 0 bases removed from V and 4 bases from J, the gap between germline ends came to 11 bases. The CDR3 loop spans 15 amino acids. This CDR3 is CASSLGGHTYNEQFF. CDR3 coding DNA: TGTGCCAGCAGCTTGGGGGGACACACTTACAATGAGCAGTTCTTC.

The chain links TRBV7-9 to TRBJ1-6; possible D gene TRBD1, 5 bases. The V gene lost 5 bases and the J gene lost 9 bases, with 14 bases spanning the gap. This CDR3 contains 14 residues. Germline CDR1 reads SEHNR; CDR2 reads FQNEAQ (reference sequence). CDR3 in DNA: TGTGCCAGCAGCATAGACGGGGGAAGTTCACCCCTCCACTTT. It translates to CASSIDGGSSPLHF.

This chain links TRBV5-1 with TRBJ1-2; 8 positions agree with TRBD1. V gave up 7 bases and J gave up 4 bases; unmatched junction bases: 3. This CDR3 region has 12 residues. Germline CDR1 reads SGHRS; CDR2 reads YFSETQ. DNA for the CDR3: TGCGCCAGCCCAGGACAGGGCTATGGCTACACCTTC. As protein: CASPGQGYGYTF.

The CDR3 protein is CASSFPPGTVNTEAFF. CDR3 nucleotides: TGTGCCAGCAGCTTTCCCCCCGGGACAGTGAACACTGAAGCTTTCTTT. V gene TRBV11-3 combines with J gene TRBJ1-1; 7 nucleotides align to TRBD1. CDR1 and CDR2 from the germline V gene are SGHNT and YENEEA. Trimming removed 3 bases from V and 0 bases from J; junction bases left unmatched: 7. This CDR3 contains 16 residues.

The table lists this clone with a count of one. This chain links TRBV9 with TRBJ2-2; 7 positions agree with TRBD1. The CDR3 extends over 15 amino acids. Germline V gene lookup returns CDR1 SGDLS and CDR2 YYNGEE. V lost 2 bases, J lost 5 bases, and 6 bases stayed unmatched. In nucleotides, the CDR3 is TGTGCCAGCAGCGTGAGACAGGGCGGGACCGGGGAGCTGTTTTTT. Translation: CASSVRQGGTGELFF.

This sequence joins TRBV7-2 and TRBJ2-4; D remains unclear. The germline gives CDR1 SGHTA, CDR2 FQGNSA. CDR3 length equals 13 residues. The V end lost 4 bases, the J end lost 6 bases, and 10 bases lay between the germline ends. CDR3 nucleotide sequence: TGTGCCAGCAGCTCCCAGACGGGAAACATTCAGTACTTC. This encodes CASSSQTGNIQYF.

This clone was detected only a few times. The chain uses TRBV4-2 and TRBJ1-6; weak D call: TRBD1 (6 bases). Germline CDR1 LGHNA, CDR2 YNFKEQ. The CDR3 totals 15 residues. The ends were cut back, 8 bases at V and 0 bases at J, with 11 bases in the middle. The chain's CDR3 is CASAQGPSYNSPLHF. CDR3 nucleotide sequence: TGTGCCAGCGCCCAGGGGCCCTCCTATAATTCACCCCTCCACTTT.

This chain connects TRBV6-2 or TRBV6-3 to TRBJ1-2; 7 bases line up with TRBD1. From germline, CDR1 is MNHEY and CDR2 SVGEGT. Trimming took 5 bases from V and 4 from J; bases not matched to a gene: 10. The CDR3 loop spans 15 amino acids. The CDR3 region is CASSQQGLKSYGYTF. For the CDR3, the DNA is TGTGCCAGCAGTCAACAGGGGCTAAAAAGCTATGGCTACACCTTC.

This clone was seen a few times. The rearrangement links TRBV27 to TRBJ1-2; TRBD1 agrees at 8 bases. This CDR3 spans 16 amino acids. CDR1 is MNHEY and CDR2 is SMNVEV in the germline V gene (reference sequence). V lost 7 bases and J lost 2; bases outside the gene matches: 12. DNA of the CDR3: TGTGCCAGCACCTTCGTCCCGAGACAGGGGAACTATGGCTACACCTTC. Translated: CASTFVPRQGNYGYTF.

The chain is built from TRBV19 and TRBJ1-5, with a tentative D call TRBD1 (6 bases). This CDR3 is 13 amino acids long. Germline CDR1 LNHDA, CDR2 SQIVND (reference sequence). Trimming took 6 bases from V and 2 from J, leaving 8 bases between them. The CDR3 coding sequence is TGTGCCAGTAGCCACAGGGGCAATCAGCCCCAGCATTTT. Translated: CASSHRGNQPQHF.

The CDR3 loop is CASSLDRGLNQPQHF. CDR3 sequence (DNA): TGTGCCAGCAGCCTTGACAGGGGCCTCAATCAGCCCCAGCATTTT. The rearrangement links TRBV6-2 or TRBV6-3 to TRBJ1-5, with 8 bases aligning to TRBD1. The CDR3 consists of 15 residues. The V and J ends lost 6 bases and 3 bases, in that order; junction bases with no gene match: 7. Germline V gene data show CDR1 as MNHEY and CDR2 as SVGEGT.

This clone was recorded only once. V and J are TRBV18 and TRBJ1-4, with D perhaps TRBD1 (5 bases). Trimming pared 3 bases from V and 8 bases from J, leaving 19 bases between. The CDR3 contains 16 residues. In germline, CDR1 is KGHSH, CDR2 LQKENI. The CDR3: CASSPFLFQGEEKLFF. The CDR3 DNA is TGTGCCAGCTCACCTTTCCTTTTTCAGGGTGAGGAAAAACTGTTTTTT.